Below are 30 T cell receptor beta chains sequenced from a single sample in a study of control samples from healthy donors and cancer patients. The method was immunoSEQ multiplex PCR; TCRdb's version includes in-frame clones alone and lacks a portion of them. The data contain 150,000 or so clones, 85% to 90% of them singletons. The specimen was blood. Receptors originate from a man aged 18 to 35 in good health.

The chain is built from TRBV5-6 and TRBJ2-2; unclear D gene. Germline CDR1 is SGHDT and CDR2 is YYEEEE. V dropped 1 base and J dropped 5 bases, with 18 bases sitting between them. This CDR3 has 17 amino acids. The CDR3 reads CASSLINSQPRTGELFF. The CDR3, as DNA: TGTGCCAGCAGCTTGATTAACTCCCAACCGAGGACCGGGGAGCTGTTTTTT.

The chain is built from TRBV18 and TRBJ1-5; 7 positions agree with TRBD1. Unmatched junction bases numbered 11, after V lost 4 bases and J lost 5 bases. Germline-derived CDR1 and CDR2 are KGHSH and LQKENI. The CDR3 has 16 amino acids. The chain's CDR3 is CASSRASGQEYQPQHF. CDR3 bases: TGTGCCAGCTCACGAGCCTCCGGACAGGAGTATCAGCCCCAGCATTTT.

The chain uses TRBV29-1 and TRBJ2-1; D is unclear. This CDR3 is built from 12 residues. V was trimmed by 6 bases and J by 6 bases, leaving 12 bases between them. The germline CDR1 and CDR2 sequences are SQVTM and ANQGSEA. CDR3 bases: TGCAGCGTGGCCGTAGCTAGCAATGAGCAGTTCTTC. Protein product: CSVAVASNEQFF.

The chain employs TRBV29-1 and TRBJ2-1; 9 positions agree with TRBD1. Per the germline V gene, CDR1 is SQVTM and CDR2 is ANQGSEA. Losses at the gene ends were 3 bases for V and 6 bases for J; bases not matched to a gene: 6. The CDR3 is 14 amino acids. The CDR3 DNA reads TGCAGCGTTGATCACACAGGGGGCATCAATGAGCAGTTCTTC. Its translation is CSVDHTGGINEQFF.

The chain recombines TRBV7-6 with TRBJ2-7; D may be TRBD1 (6 bases). Per the germline V gene, CDR1 is SGHVS and CDR2 is FNYEAQ. V was trimmed by 5 bases and J by 5 bases, leaving 16 bases between them. This CDR3 contains 14 residues. This CDR3 reads CASSDRDTSHEQYF. The CDR3 bases are TGTGCCAGCAGCGACCGGGACACTTCCCACGAGCAGTACTTC.

The chain recombines TRBV7-2 with TRBJ1-5; D not certain. Deletions cut 5 bases from V and 0 bases from J, with 11 bases between. Germline CDR1 and CDR2: SGHTA and FQGNSA. This CDR3 region has 15 residues. CDR3 sequence (DNA): TGTGCCAGCAGCCTCTCCAGGTATAGCAATCAGCCCCAGCATTTT. The encoded protein is CASSLSRYSNQPQHF.

The CDR3 is CASSSRTSGGVLDEQFF. CDR3 coding DNA: TGTGCCAGCAGCTCAAGGACTAGCGGGGGGGTTTTGGATGAGCAGTTCTTC. The chain has TRBV11-3 and TRBJ2-1; 15 bases line up with TRBD2. V lost 4 bases to trimming and J lost 8 bases; unmatched junction nucleotides: 9. CDR1 and CDR2 from the germline V gene are SGHNT and YENEEA. This CDR3 has 17 amino acids.

The chain couples TRBV4-2 to TRBJ2-3; TRBD2 matches 8 bases. With 4 bases clipped from V and 0 bases from J, the junction kept 6 bases outside the gene matches. The germline V gene encodes CDR1 LGHNA and CDR2 YNFKEQ. The CDR3 spans 16 residues. DNA of the CDR3: TGTGCCAGCAGCCCTAACAGCGGGGGTAGCACAGATACGCAGTATTTT. It translates to CASSPNSGGSTDTQYF.

The V call is TRBV5-4, the J call TRBJ1-3; the D gene is possibly TRBD1 (5 bases). The CDR3 extends over 16 amino acids. The V gene's germline CDR1 is SGHNT and CDR2 YYREEE (reference sequence). Trimming left V 4 bases short and J 0 bases short, with 14 bases between. The CDR3 loop is CASSGGLRNSGNTIYF. The CDR3 region has the DNA TGTGCCAGCAGCGGGGGACTGCGAAACTCTGGAAACACCATATATTTT.

V usage is TRBV7-9 and J usage is TRBJ2-1, with D unresolved. This CDR3 is built from 10 residues. Germline V gene data show CDR1 as SEHNR and CDR2 as FQNEAQ (reference sequence). V lost 5 bases and J 5 bases, leaving 1 base between the germline ends. In DNA, the CDR3 is TGTGCCAGCAGCCACAATGAGCAGTTCTTC. This encodes CASSHNEQFF.

The chain joins TRBV6-2 or TRBV6-3 to TRBJ1-3; tentatively, D is TRBD1 (6 bases). The CDR3 runs to 14 residues. Germline values: CDR1 MNHEY, CDR2 SVGEGT. V shed 6 bases and J shed 3 bases, with 12 bases lying between them. CDR3 in DNA: TGTGCCAGCAGCCCGGACAGCATTGGAAACACCATATATTTT. It yields the protein CASSPDSIGNTIYF.

The rearrangement joins TRBV7-2 to TRBJ2-7, with 7 bases identical to TRBD1. Germline-derived CDR1 and CDR2 are SGHTA and FQGNSA. CDR3 length: 13 amino acids. V shed 5 bases and J 3 bases; nucleotides not matched to a gene: 4. The CDR3 DNA reads TGTGCCAGCAGCCAGGACAGGATCTACGAGCAGTACTTC. Its translation: CASSQDRIYEQYF. Filled out from reference TRBV7-2 and TRBJ2-7, the complete variable domain reads GAGVSQSPSNKVTEKGKDVELRCDPISGHTALYWYRQSLGQGLEFLIYFQGNSAPDKSGLPSDRFSAERTGGSVSTLTIQRTQQEDSAVYLCASSQDRIYEQYFGPGTRLTVT.

This rearrangement joins TRBV15 to TRBJ2-1; the D gene is possibly TRBD2 (6 bases). The CDR3 runs 14 residues. Germline CDR1 reads LNHNV; CDR2 reads YYDKDF (reference sequence). V gave up 3 bases and J gave up 11 bases, with 17 bases separating them. The CDR3 DNA reads as TGTGCCACCAGCAGTCGTTCGGCGGGAACGCAGCAGTTCTTC. Its protein product is CATSSRSAGTQQFF. Drawing the rest from reference TRBV15 and TRBJ2-1, the complete variable domain is DAMVIQNPRYQVTQFGKPVTLSCSQTLNHNVMYWYQQKSSQAPKLLFHYYDKDFNNEADTPDNFQSRRPNTSFCFLDIRSPGLGDTAMYLCATSSRSAGTQQFFGPGTRLTVL.

This chain links TRBV6-1 with TRBJ1-1; 9 nucleotides line up with TRBD1. Trimming at V came to 3 bases and at J to 8 bases, leaving 4 bases not matched to a gene. This CDR3 is built from 13 residues. The V gene's germline CDR1 is MNHNS and CDR2 SASEGT. CDR3 DNA: TGTGCCAGCAGTGACCGGACAGGGGCGGAAGCTTTCTTT. Protein: CASSDRTGAEAFF.

This clone came up a few times. The V and J genes are TRBV4-1 and TRBJ1-5, with 8 nucleotides matching TRBD1. Trimming took 3 bases from V and 4 from J; bases not matched to a gene: 8. The CDR3 consists of 16 residues. Germline V gives CDR1 MGHRA, CDR2 YSYEKL. CDR3 DNA: TGCGCCAGCAGCCACCCGAGCAGGGGGCAGAATCAGCCCCAGCATTTT. Its protein product is CASSHPSRGQNQPQHF.

The chain uses TRBV18 and TRBJ1-4, with D possibly matching TRBD1 (5 bases). CDR3 length: 15 residues. Germline-derived CDR1 and CDR2 are KGHSH and LQKENI. The germline V and J ends were trimmed by 0 bases and 7 bases, with 12 bases remaining between them. CDR3 sequence reads: CASSPPGRLGEKLFF. The CDR3 nucleotides are TGTGCCAGCTCACCACCGGGGCGGTTGGGTGAAAAACTGTTTTTT.

The chain has TRBV5-1 and TRBJ2-7; 7 nucleotides align to TRBD2. J was trimmed by 0 bases and V by 1 base; bases with no gene match: 7. Germline V gives CDR1 SGHRS, CDR2 YFSETQ. CDR3 size: 16 residues. The CDR3 DNA reads TGCGCCAGCAGCTTGCAAGTAGCGGGCGTCTCCTACGAGCAGTACTTC. Encoded protein: CASSLQVAGVSYEQYF.

This sequence joins TRBV24-1 and TRBJ2-5; possibly TRBD2 for D (6 bases). The CDR3 is 14 residues long. The germline V gene has CDR1 KGHDR and CDR2 SFDVKD. Trimming removed 3 bases at V and 0 bases at J, with 7 bases between. The chain's CDR3 is CATSDGGDQETQYF. For the CDR3, the DNA is TGTGCCACCAGTGATGGAGGGGACCAAGAGACCCAGTACTTC.

V and J are TRBV7-2 and TRBJ1-1; possible D gene TRBD1, 5 bases. V gave up 5 bases and J gave up 4 bases, with 14 bases separating them. Germline V CDR1 and CDR2: SGHTA, FQGNSA. The CDR3 sequence is 14 residues long. CDR3 sequence: CASSPPGGSTEAFF. The CDR3 bases are TGTGCCAGCAGCCCCCCGGGGGGGAGCACTGAAGCTTTCTTT.

This chain uses TRBV13 with TRBJ1-6; D may be TRBD1 (6 bases). Germline V CDR1 and CDR2: PRHDT, FYEKMQ (reference sequence). The CDR3 loop spans 13 amino acids. The V end lost 6 bases, the J end lost 8 bases, and 11 bases lay between the germline ends. CDR3 in amino acids: CASSRGGYSPLHF. CDR3 nucleotide sequence: TGTGCCAGCAGTCGAGGGGGGTATTCACCCCTCCACTTT. The whole variable domain, remainder taken from reference TRBV13 and TRBJ1-6, is AAGVIQSPRHLIKEKRETATLKCYPIPRHDTVYWYQQGPGQDPQFLISFYEKMQSDKGSIPDRFSAQQFSDYHSELNMSSLELGDSALYFCASSRGGYSPLHFGNGTRLTVT.

The rearrangement joins TRBV10-1 to TRBJ1-3, with no clear D. This CDR3 spans 10 amino acids. V gave up 8 bases and J gave up 9 bases, with 8 bases separating them. CDR1 WNHNN and CDR2 SYGVQD come from the germline V gene (reference sequence). The CDR3 DNA sequence: TGCGCCAGCCCGGAAGTCACCATATATTTT. This codes for CASPEVTIYF.

The CDR3 region is CASSEREQGEGSPLHF. The CDR3 coding sequence is TGTGCCAGCAGTGAACGGGAACAGGGGGAGGGTTCACCCCTCCACTTT. The rearrangement links TRBV6-1 to TRBJ1-6, with 8 nucleotides matching TRBD1. V dropped 2 bases and J dropped 9; count of bases not matched to a gene: 9. Germline-derived CDR1 and CDR2 are MNHNS and SASEGT. The CDR3 has 16 residues.

The genes are TRBV4-1 and TRBJ1-5; possible D gene TRBD1, 5 bases. CDR3 length: 16 residues. V lost 4 bases to trimming and J lost 5 bases, with 18 bases between them. CDR1 and CDR2 from the germline V gene are MGHRA and YSYEKL. Here the CDR3 DNA reads TGCGCCAGCAGCCCTGTGGGGATAACGGGGGATCAGCCCCAGCATTTT. This encodes CASSPVGITGDQPQHF.

This clone appeared a few times. In the same sample, other DNA sequences code for this CDR3. The V and J genes are TRBV7-2 and TRBJ1-1; D is undetermined. V gave up 1 base and J gave up 1 base, with 7 bases separating them. The germline V gene has CDR1 SGHTA and CDR2 FQGNSA. The CDR3 sequence is 14 residues long. The CDR3 region has the DNA TGTGCCAGCAGCTTAGGTCAGGAGAACACTGAAGCTTTCTTT. Protein: CASSLGQENTEAFF.

The chain carries TRBV5-6 and TRBJ1-1; 7 nucleotides line up with TRBD1. Germline CDR1 and CDR2: SGHDT and YYEEEE. J gave up 1 base and V 5 bases, and 8 bases lay outside the gene matches. The CDR3 runs to 15 residues. CDR3 sequence reads: CASRQAGQPNTEAFF. DNA for the CDR3: TGTGCCAGCAGGCAAGCGGGACAGCCGAACACTGAAGCTTTCTTT.

This chain connects TRBV6-6 to TRBJ1-2; D perhaps matches TRBD1 (5 bases). Germline CDR1 MNHNY, CDR2 SVGAGI (reference sequence). V dropped 7 bases and J dropped 4 bases, with 22 bases sitting between them. This CDR3 has 16 residues. The CDR3 region is CASTPGRDGVPYGYTF. The CDR3 DNA follows: TGTGCCAGCACTCCAGGCAGGGACGGCGTTCCCTATGGCTACACCTTC.

V gene TRBV10-2 combines with J gene TRBJ1-1; D remains ambiguous. The V and J ends lost 4 bases and 1 base respectively, with 7 bases between them. CDR1 is WSHSY, CDR2 SAAADI, per germline. The CDR3 extends over 13 amino acids. The CDR3 nucleotides are TGCGCCAGCAGTGGTCAGAAGAACACTGAAGCTTTCTTT. Translating it yields CASSGQKNTEAFF.

This chain joins TRBV5-4 and TRBJ2-4; D possibly uses TRBD1 or TRBD2 (6 bases each). Trimming cost V 7 bases and J 6 bases, with 23 bases left between them. This CDR3 has 16 amino acids. CDR1 is SGHNT and CDR2 is YYREEE in the germline V gene (reference sequence). CDR3 protein: CASSKATGATGNIQYF. CDR3 coding DNA: TGTGCCAGCTCTAAGGCGACGGGGGCCACTGGAAACATTCAGTACTTC.

This rearrangement joins TRBV2 to TRBJ1-4; D is uncertain. The CDR3 sequence is 11 residues long. The germline gives CDR1 SNHLY, CDR2 FYNNEI. The germline V and J ends were trimmed by 7 bases and 7 bases, with 7 bases remaining between them. CDR3 protein: CASKGFEKLFF. The CDR3, as DNA: TGTGCCAGCAAGGGATTTGAAAAACTGTTTTTT.

This sequence joins TRBV5-6 and TRBJ2-7, with 8 bases identical to TRBD2. This CDR3 contains 13 residues. The germline CDR1 and CDR2 sequences are SGHDT and YYEEEE. The junction had 12 bases not matched to a gene; V was cut back by 4 bases and J by 12 bases. CDR3 sequence reads: CASSLGTSQTLYF. DNA for the CDR3: TGTGCCAGCAGCCTCGGGACTAGTCAAACTCTGTACTTC.